These T cell receptor beta chains were read from a single sample in a study of blood T cells in healthy people across ages. TCRdb ran MiXCR on the 5' RACE reads and lists one entry per CDR3 protein. The sample has about 900,000 distinct CDR3 sequences, 40% to 60% seen once. Sequencing used blood. These receptors were collected from a man between 25 and 39 years old in good health. The CDR3 runs from the conserved cysteine through the conserved F or W. A D gene is named only where the DNA matches it firmly. Only part of the rows carry a size: once, few, many, or a class if the clone is expanded.

D gene,clone size,V gene,J gene,CDR3 DNA,CDR3 protein
NA,few,TRBV5-1,TRBJ2-7,TGCGCCAGCAGCTTGGCTCATAGAGACGAGCAGTACTTC,CASSLAHRDEQYF
NA,NA,TRBV7-2,TRBJ2-7,TGTGCCAGCAGCTTAGTCATGGGATCTGCGTCCGACGAGCAGTACTTC,CASSLVMGSASDEQYF
TRBD2,few,TRBV20-1,TRBJ2-7,TGCAGTGCTAGAGGGACTAGCGGGGGCCAGGAGCAGTACTTC,CSARGTSGGQEQYF
TRBD2,NA,TRBV12-3/TRBV12-4,TRBJ2-1,TGTGCCAGCAGCTTAAGGGCAATGGGGGGGACTAGAGGTGGGTACAATGAGCAGTTCTTC,CASSLRAMGGTRGGYNEQFF
TRBD1,NA,TRBV5-5,TRBJ2-7,TGTGCCAGCAGCTTTCGGCAGGGGGCCGGCGAGCAGTACTTC,CASSFRQGAGEQYF
NA,once,TRBV11-2,TRBJ2-1,TGTGCCAGCAGCCAGAAGGGGTCATCCTACAATGAGCAGTTCTTC,CASSQKGSSYNEQFF
NA,few,TRBV6-1,TRBJ2-1,TGTGCCAGCAGTGAAAAACAGGGCGGCTACAATGAGCAGTTCTTC,CASSEKQGGYNEQFF
NA,few,TRBV20-1,TRBJ1-2,TGCAGTGCTAGCAGGGGTCTTGGCTACACCTTC,CSASRGLGYTF
TRBD1,NA,TRBV9,TRBJ2-5,TGTGCCAGCAGCGTAGGGAGCAGGGGGCACCAAGAGACCCAGTACTTC,CASSVGSRGHQETQYF
NA,few,TRBV4-2,TRBJ2-3,TGTGCCAGCAGCCAACCCCGAGGACTCCTGGCAGAAGGAGATACGCAGTATTTT,CASSQPRGLLAEGDTQYF
NA,many,TRBV20-1,TRBJ1-3,TGCAGTGCTAGCGATCCCCGGGCGTCTGGAAACACCATATATTTT,CSASDPRASGNTIYF
TRBD2,NA,TRBV20-1,TRBJ2-1,TGCAGTGCTAGTACGGGAGGCGTCTCCTACAAGGAGCAGTTCTTC,CSASTGGVSYKEQFF
TRBD1,NA,TRBV20-1,TRBJ1-4,TGCAGTGCTAGACAGGGGGGTTCAACTAATGAAAAACTGTTTTTT,CSARQGGSTNEKLFF
TRBD2,NA,TRBV7-9,TRBJ2-1,TGTGCCAGCAGCTTAGAGCAATTAGCGGGACTATCCTACAATGAGCGGTTCTTC,CASSLEQLAGLSYNERFF
NA,NA,TRBV21-1,TRBJ2-7,TGTGCCAGCAGCAAATTCGAGACAGGGTTCGCCTACGAGCAGTACTTC,CASSKFETGFAYEQYF
NA,NA,TRBV6-2/TRBV6-3,TRBJ2-2,TGTGCCAGCAGAAACAAAGGGACCCCTGGTGCCACCGGGGAGCTGTTTTTT,CASRNKGTPGATGELFF
NA,NA,TRBV7-2,TRBJ2-1,TGTGCCAGCAGCTCTCAGGGGACCTACAATGAGCAGTTCTTC,CASSSQGTYNEQFF
NA,many,TRBV29-1,TRBJ2-7,TGCAGCGTTGAAGAAGAGGGGTACGAGCAGTACTTC,CSVEEEGYEQYF
NA,NA,TRBV29-1,TRBJ2-2,TGCAGCGCCCTCGGGGCGACGAACACCGGGGAGCTGTTTTTT,CSALGATNTGELFF
NA,NA,TRBV4-1,TRBJ1-2,TGCGCCAGCAGCCATTCTCCCGACGTAGGCAGCAACAACTATGGCTACACCTTC,CASSHSPDVGSNNYGYTF
NA,NA,TRBV5-6,TRBJ1-5,TGTGCCAGCAGCTTCTACACTGGGCATCAGCCCCAGCATTTT,CASSFYTGHQPQHF
NA,NA,TRBV20-1,TRBJ1-6,TGCAGTGCTAGATTGGACGGTATCTATAATTCACCCCTCCACTTT,CSARLDGIYNSPLHF
TRBD2,NA,TRBV7-2,TRBJ2-7,TGTGCCAGCAGCCTCACCACTAGCGGGGCATACCTCTACGAGCAGTACTTC,CASSLTTSGAYLYEQYF
TRBD2,NA,TRBV6-2/TRBV6-3,TRBJ2-1,TGTGCCAGTAAGCGGGGGGGCCTGGATGAGCGGTTCTTC,CASKRGGLDERFF
NA,once,TRBV20-1,TRBJ1-5,TGCAGTGCTAGAGAATCCACAGGCTACAATCAGCCCCAGCATTTT,CSARESTGYNQPQHF
NA,once,TRBV5-5,TRBJ1-5,TGTGCCAGCAGCCCCGTATCGGGCAATCAGCCCCAGCATTTT,CASSPVSGNQPQHF
TRBD2,few,TRBV5-1,TRBJ2-1,TGCGCCAGCAGCTTGGTTTTAGCGGGGGGGCCGGCCAATGAGCAGTTCTTC,CASSLVLAGGPANEQFF
NA,NA,TRBV2,TRBJ2-2,TGTGCCAGCAGTGACGCGAGGGGCGGGGAGCTGTTTTTT,CASSDARGGELFF
NA,NA,TRBV7-3,TRBJ2-2,TGTGCCAGCAGCTTAATAAGCGCCGGGGAGCTGTTTTTT,CASSLISAGELFF
TRBD1,NA,TRBV7-2,TRBJ1-5,TGTGCCAGCAGCTTTAAGGGGGCTGGCAATCAGCCCCAGCATTTT,CASSFKGAGNQPQHF
TRBD1,NA,TRBV20-1,TRBJ1-5,TGCAGTGCTAGAGGATCCGGGACAGGACTCAATCAGCCCCAGCATTTT,CSARGSGTGLNQPQHF
NA,NA,TRBV10-2,TRBJ2-1,TGCGCCAGCAGTGATGAACCCCGCGGCTACAATGAGCAGTTCTTC,CASSDEPRGYNEQFF
NA,few,TRBV20-1,TRBJ2-1,TGCAGCGAAAAGGGGACTGTAGCTGAGCAGTTCTTC,CSEKGTVAEQFF
NA,few,TRBV11-1,TRBJ1-1,TGTGCCAGCAGCTTATGGGAGGGCACTGAAGCTTTCTTT,CASSLWEGTEAFF
NA,few,TRBV5-6,TRBJ2-1,TGTGCCAGCAGCTCTGACGGCGAGCAGTTCTTC,CASSSDGEQFF
NA,few,TRBV5-1,TRBJ2-5,TGCGCCAGCAGGGGTGGGGGCGCCCAAGAGACCCAGTACTTC,CASRGGGAQETQYF
TRBD1,NA,TRBV7-9,TRBJ1-2,TGTGCCAGCAGCTTAGTCAGGGGGCGACACTATGGCTACACCTTC,CASSLVRGRHYGYTF
NA,NA,TRBV20-1,TRBJ2-5,TGCAGTGCTAGGCCCACTTCCCTAGCGGAGACCCAGTACTTC,CSARPTSLAETQYF
TRBD2,NA,TRBV12-3/TRBV12-4,TRBJ2-3,TGTGCCAGCAAGGTAGTGGGGGGGGATACGCAGTATTTT,CASKVVGGDTQYF
NA,NA,TRBV4-3,TRBJ2-7,TGCGCCAGCAGCCAAGATGCGGGGGCCCTTCCGGAGCAGTACTTC,CASSQDAGALPEQYF